This T cell receptor beta chain derives from a study of technical replicates of blood from a few donors. Repertoires were generated with immunoSEQ multiplex PCR, while TCRdb's copy carries only in-frame clones and drops some. Of just over 70,000 clones listed, about 94% are singletons. The sequenced sample was T cells isolated from PBMCs. This clonotype was obtained from a human donor in good health.

The CDR3 sequence is CASSLDRSNTEAFF. In DNA, the CDR3 is TGTGCCAGCAGCTTAGATCGTAGTAACACTGAAGCTTTCTTT. This sequence joins TRBV5-4 and TRBJ1-1; D gene unclear. Trimming took 2 bases from V and 2 from J, leaving 10 bases between them. Germline-derived CDR1 and CDR2 are SGHNT and YYREEE (reference sequence). This CDR3 spans 14 amino acids.